This TCR beta chain appears in the sequencing data of a study of cytomegalovirus exposure and HLA in healthy donors. Across the whole study: The Caucasian-associated ancestry cluster held roughly 81% of some 420 genotyped donors.

For this clone: Its antigen is unknown.

Study-level results: The authors later linked a missense DCLRE1C variant to TCR beta V- and J-gene trimming.

PCR amplification relied on 60 Vbeta primers (plus 13 Jbeta primers). Profiling relied on immunoSEQ multiplex PCR, and the TCRdb table lists in-frame clones only, not all of them. The sample yields 120,000 or so clones, under 90% seen once. This CDR3 has 14 amino acids. Trimming took off 11 bases at V and 0 bases at J, with 14 bases between the two ends. CDR1 and CDR2 (germline): ENHRY, SYGVKD. V usage is TRBV10-3 and J usage is TRBJ1-5, with a tentative D call TRBD1 (6 bases). Material: PBMCs. The TCR was taken from a woman between 40 and 50 years old in good health and CMV-seropositive. This CDR3 is CAVRGQNSNQPQHF. DNA for the CDR3: TGTGCCGTTCGAGGACAGAATAGCAATCAGCCCCAGCATTTT.